This T cell receptor beta chain was recovered during a study of response to subunit inactivated influenza vaccine. A remark on this clonotype: Its antigen is currently unknown. The junction differs from germline at one of its ends, possibly a read error.

MiXCR was run by TCRdb on the RT-PCR reads, yielding one entry per CDR3 protein. The sample contains 290,000 or so distinct CDR3 sequences, roughly 22% of which appear only once. Study results and limitations: Researchers suggested that each seasonal influenza vaccination recruits few new T cells.

The CDR3 is 11 amino acids. Germline V lookup: CDR1 MDHEN, CDR2 SYDVKM. This clonotype originated in a man aged 45-69 years who received an inactivated influenza vaccine. The rearrangement joins TRBV28 to TRBJ2-7; D possibly corresponds to TRBD2 (5 bases). This sample comprised PBMCs from blood, obtained 21 months after vaccination. This chain's CDR3 is CSSSIRGEQYF. The CDR3 bases are TGTTCCAGCAGCATCCGAGGGGAGCAGTACTTC.